This T cell receptor (beta chain) was recorded in a study of T cell changes during pregnancy in multiple sclerosis. This table comes from immunoSEQ multiplex PCR, and its TCRdb copy is limited to in-frame clones, with some not included. The data contain about 120,000 clones, 93% of them seen just once; the ten biggest clones take up less than 7.5%. The CDR3 has 14 amino acids. Germline CDR1 MDHEN, CDR2 SYDVKM. Deletions cut 6 bases from V and 0 bases from J, with 11 bases between. This specimen consisted of peripheral blood, obtained before pregnancy. This clonotype was sampled from a female donor with multiple sclerosis, enrolled in a pregnancy study. The chain recombines TRBV28 with TRBJ1-1; the D gene is possibly TRBD1 (5 bases). CDR3 nucleotide sequence: TGTGCCAGCAGATCCGGGGGGATGAACACTGAAGCTTTCTTT. This translates into CASRSGGMNTEAFF.